This T cell receptor beta chain was profiled in a study of blood T cell repertoires in COVID-19. Whole-study context: Samples of COVID-19 (acute and convalescent) were obtained from the United States, Italy and Spain. PBMCs, B-cell-depleted T cells, or T cells provided the cDNA or gDNA that made up the material.

Authors' methods: Reference gene primer amplification in the assay estimated nucleated cell counts. The data were produced by immunoSEQ multiplex PCR, yet TCRdb's version contains in-frame clones alone and is incomplete. That table is the source of V, J and clone size, and D and trimming were worked out from the DNA. The sample holds some 42,000 clones, approximately 90% seen once. CDR3 length: 18 residues. The V end lost 0 bases, the J end lost 8 bases, and 20 bases lay between the germline ends. Per germline, CDR1 MGHRA and CDR2 YSYEKL. The source of this sequence is a man younger than 40 with active or convalescent COVID-19. J is TRBJ1-6 and V is TRBV4-1, with D possibly being TRBD1 (6 bases). Sequences were obtained from peripheral blood. CDR3 residues: CASSQDSLLQGRDSPLHF. Here the CDR3 DNA reads TGCGCCAGCAGCCAAGATTCGCTGTTACAGGGTCGGGATTCACCCCTCCACTTT.